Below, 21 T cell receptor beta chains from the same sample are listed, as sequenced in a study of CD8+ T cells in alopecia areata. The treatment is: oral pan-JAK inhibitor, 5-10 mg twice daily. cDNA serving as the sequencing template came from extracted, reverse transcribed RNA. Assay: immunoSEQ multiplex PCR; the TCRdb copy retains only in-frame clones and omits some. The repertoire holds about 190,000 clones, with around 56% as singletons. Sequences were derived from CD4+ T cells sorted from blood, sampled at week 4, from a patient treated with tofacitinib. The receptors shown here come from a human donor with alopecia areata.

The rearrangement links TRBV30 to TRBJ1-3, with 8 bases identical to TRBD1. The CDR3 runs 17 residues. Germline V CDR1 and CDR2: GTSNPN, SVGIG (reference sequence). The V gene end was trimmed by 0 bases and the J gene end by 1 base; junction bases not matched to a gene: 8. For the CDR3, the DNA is TGTGCCTGGAGTGTACCCCCGGGACAGGCATCTGGAAACACCATATATTTT. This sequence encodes CAWSVPPGQASGNTIYF.

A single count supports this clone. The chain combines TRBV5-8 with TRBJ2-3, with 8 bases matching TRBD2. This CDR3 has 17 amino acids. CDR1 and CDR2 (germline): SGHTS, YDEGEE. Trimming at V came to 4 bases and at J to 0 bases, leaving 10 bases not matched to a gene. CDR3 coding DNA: TGTGCCAGCAGCAAATCCCTTACTAGCGGCAGCACAGATACGCAGTATTTT. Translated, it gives CASSKSLTSGSTDTQYF. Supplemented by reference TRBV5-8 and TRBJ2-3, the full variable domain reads EAGVTQSPTHLIKTRGQQATLRCSPISGHTSVYWYQQALGLGLQFLLWYDEGEERNRGNFPPRFSGRQFPNYSSELNVNALELEDSALYLCASSKSLTSGSTDTQYFGPGTRLTVL.

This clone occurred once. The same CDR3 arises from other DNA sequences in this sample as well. CDR3 bases: TGCAGCGTTGAGGGCAGCTACGAGCAGTACTTC. It translates to CSVEGSYEQYF. J is TRBJ2-7 and V is TRBV29-1; D gene uncertain. V was clipped by 3 bases and J by 3 bases, with 6 bases between them. The germline V gene encodes CDR1 SQVTM and CDR2 ANQGSEA. The CDR3 runs to 11 residues.

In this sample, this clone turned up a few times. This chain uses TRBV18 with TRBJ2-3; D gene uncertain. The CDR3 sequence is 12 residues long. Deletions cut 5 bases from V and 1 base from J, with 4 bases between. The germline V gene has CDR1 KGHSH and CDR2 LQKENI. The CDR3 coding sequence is TGTGCCAGCTCAGGAGGCACAGATACGCAGTATTTT. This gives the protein CASSGGTDTQYF.

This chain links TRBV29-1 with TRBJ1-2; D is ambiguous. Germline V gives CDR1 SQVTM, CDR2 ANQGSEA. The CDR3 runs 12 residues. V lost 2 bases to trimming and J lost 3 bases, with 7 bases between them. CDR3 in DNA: TGCAGCGTTGAACTACGGGACTATGGCTACACCTTC. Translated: CSVELRDYGYTF.

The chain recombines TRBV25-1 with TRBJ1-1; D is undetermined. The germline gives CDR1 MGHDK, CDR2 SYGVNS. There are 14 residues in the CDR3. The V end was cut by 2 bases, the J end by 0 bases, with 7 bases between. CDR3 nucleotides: TGTGCCAGCAGTGAACGAGGGTTGAACACTGAAGCTTTCTTT. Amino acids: CASSERGLNTEAFF.

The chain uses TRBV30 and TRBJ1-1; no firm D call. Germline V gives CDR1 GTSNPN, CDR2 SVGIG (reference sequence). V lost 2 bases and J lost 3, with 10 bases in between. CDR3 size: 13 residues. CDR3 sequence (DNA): TGTGCCTGGAGTAGGGCGAGGGACACTGAAGCTTTCTTT. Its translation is CAWSRARDTEAFF.

Written as DNA, the CDR3 is TGTGCCAGCAGCCTATCAGGGAAGACGCAGTATTTT. Amino acids: CASSLSGKTQYF. The chain has TRBV5-6 and TRBJ2-3, with D possibly being TRBD1 (5 bases). V was clipped by 4 bases and J by 9 bases, with 12 bases between them. CDR1 is SGHDT, CDR2 YYEEEE, per germline. This CDR3 is built from 12 residues.

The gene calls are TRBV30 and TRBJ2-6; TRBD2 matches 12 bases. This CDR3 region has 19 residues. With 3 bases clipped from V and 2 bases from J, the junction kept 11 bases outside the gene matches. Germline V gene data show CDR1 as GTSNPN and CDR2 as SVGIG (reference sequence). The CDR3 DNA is TGTGCCTGGAGGAAAAGTTTAGGACTAGCGGGAACTGGGGCCAACGTCCTGACTTTC. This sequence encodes CAWRKSLGLAGTGANVLTF. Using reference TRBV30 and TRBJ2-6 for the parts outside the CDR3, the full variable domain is SQTIHQWPATLVQPVGSPLSLECTVEGTSNPNLYWYRQAAGRGLQLLFYSVGIGQISSEVPQNLSASRPQDRQFILSSKKLLLSDSGFYLCAWRKSLGLAGTGANVLTFGAGSRLTVL.

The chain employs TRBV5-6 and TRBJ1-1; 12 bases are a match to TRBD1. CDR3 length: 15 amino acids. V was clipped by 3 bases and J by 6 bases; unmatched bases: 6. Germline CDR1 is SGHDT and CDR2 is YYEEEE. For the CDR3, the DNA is TGTGCCAGCAGCTGGGACAGGGGGCGCGTGGCTGAAGCTTTCTTT. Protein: CASSWDRGRVAEAFF.

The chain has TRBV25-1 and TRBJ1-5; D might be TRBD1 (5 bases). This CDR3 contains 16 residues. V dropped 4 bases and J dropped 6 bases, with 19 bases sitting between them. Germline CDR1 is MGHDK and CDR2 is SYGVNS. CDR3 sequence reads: CASSGEVGGESQPQHF. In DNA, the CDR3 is TGTGCCAGCAGTGGAGAGGTGGGGGGGGAGAGTCAGCCCCAGCATTTT.

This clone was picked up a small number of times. In DNA form, the CDR3 reads TGTGCCAGCAGCGCGGGACAAGAAGCCAATCAGCCCCAGCATTTT. Its translation: CASSAGQEANQPQHF. The gene calls are TRBV2 and TRBJ1-5; possible D gene TRBD1, 6 bases. This CDR3 spans 15 amino acids. The ends were cut back, 6 bases at V and 3 bases at J, with 15 bases in the middle. Germline V lookup: CDR1 SNHLY, CDR2 FYNNEI.

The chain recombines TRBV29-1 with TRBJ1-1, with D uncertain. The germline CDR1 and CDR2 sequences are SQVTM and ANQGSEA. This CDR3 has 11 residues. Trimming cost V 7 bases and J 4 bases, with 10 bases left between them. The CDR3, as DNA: TGCAGCGGCGAAGGCATCACTGAAGCTTTCTTT. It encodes CSGEGITEAFF.

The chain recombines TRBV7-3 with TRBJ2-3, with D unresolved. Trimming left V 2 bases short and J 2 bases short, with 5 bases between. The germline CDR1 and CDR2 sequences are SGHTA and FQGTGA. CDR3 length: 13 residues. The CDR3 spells CASSLSVTDTQYF. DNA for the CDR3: TGTGCCAGCAGCTTATCAGTCACAGATACGCAGTATTTT.

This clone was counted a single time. CDR3 coding DNA: TGTGCCAGCAGCTTCCTGGGACAGGGAAGAGCTGGGGATACGCAGTATTTT. Translated, it gives CASSFLGQGRAGDTQYF. The chain recombines TRBV7-8 with TRBJ2-3; 9 bases map to TRBD1. V shed 3 bases and J 6 bases; nucleotides not matched to a gene: 13. Germline V lookup: CDR1 SGHVS, CDR2 FQNEAQ. This CDR3 region has 17 residues.

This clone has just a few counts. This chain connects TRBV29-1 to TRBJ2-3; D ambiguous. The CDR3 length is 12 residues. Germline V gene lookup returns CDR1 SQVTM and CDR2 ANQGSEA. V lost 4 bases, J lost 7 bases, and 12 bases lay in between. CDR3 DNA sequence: TGCAGCGTTGTGACCAACCCATATACGCAGTATTTT. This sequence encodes CSVVTNPYTQYF.

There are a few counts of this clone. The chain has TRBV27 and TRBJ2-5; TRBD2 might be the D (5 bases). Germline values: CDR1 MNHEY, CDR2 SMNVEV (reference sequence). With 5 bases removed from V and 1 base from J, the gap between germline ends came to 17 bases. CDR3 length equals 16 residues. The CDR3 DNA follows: TGTGCCAGCAGTCAAGGAGGCCGGGTCTCCCAAGAGACCCAGTACTTC. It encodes CASSQGGRVSQETQYF.

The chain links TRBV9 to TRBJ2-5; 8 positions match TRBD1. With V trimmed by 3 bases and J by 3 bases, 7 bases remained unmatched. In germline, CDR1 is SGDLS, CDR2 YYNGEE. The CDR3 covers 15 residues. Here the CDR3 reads CASSAPTGVEETQYF. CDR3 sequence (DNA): TGTGCCAGCAGCGCCCCGACAGGGGTCGAAGAGACCCAGTACTTC.

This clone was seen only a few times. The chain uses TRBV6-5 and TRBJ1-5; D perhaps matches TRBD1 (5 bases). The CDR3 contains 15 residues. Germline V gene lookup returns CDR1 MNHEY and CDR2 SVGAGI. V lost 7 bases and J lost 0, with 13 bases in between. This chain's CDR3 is CASTPRQGSNQPQHF. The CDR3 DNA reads TGTGCCAGCACCCCACGCCAGGGTAGCAATCAGCCCCAGCATTTT.

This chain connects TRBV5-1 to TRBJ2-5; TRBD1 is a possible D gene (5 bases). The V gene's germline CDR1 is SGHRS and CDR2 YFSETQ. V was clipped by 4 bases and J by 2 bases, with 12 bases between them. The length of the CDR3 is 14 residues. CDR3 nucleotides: TGCGCCAGCAGCCTCTGGGGCCTGCAAGAGACCCAGTACTTC. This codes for CASSLWGLQETQYF.

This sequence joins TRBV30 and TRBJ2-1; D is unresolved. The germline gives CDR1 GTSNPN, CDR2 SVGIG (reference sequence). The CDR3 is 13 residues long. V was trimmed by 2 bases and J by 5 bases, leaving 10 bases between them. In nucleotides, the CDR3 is TGTGCCTGGAGTAGAAGGCAGGACAATGAGCAGTTCTTC. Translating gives CAWSRRQDNEQFF.